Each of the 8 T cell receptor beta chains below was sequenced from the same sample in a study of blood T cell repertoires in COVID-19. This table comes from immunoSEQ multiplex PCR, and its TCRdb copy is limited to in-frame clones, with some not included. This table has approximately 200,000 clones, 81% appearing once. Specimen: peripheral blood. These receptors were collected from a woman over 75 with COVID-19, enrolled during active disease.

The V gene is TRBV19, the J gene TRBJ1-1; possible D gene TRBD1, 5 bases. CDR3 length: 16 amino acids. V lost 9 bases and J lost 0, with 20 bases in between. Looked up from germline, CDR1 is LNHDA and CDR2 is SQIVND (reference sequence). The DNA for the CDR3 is TGTGCCAGCCTACCAGGGAGCGCGGGATTGAACACTGAAGCTTTCTTT. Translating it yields CASLPGSAGLNTEAFF.

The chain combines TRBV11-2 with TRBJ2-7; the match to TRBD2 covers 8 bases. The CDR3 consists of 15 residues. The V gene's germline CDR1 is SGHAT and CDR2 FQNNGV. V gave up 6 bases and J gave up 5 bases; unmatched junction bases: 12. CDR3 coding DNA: TGTGCCAGCAGTAAATTAGGCGGGGGGCCCCACGAGCAGTACTTC. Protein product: CASSKLGGGPHEQYF.

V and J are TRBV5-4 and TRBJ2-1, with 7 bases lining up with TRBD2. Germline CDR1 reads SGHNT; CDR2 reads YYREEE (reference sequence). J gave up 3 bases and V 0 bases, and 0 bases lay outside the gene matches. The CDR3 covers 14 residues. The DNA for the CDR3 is TGTGCCAGCAGCTTGGGGGACTACTACAATGAGCAGTTCTTC. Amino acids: CASSLGDYYNEQFF.

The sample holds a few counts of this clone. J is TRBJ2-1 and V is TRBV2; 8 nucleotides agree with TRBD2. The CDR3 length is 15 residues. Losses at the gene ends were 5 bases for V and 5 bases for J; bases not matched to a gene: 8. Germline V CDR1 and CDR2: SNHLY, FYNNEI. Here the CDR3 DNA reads TGTGCCAGCAGTTTGGAAGGGACTAGTGACAATGAGCAGTTCTTC. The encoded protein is CASSLEGTSDNEQFF.

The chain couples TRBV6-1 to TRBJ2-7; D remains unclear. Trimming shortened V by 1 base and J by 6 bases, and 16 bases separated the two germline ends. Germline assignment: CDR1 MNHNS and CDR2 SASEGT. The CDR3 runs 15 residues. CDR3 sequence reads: CASSEGVAPFVEQYF. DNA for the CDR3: TGTGCCAGCAGTGAAGGGGTAGCCCCTTTCGTCGAGCAGTACTTC.

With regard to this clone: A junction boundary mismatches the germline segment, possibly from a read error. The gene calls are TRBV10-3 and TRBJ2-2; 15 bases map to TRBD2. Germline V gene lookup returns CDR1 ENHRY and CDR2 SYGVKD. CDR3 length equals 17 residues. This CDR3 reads CAISESGTSGGTAELFF. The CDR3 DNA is TGTGCCATCAGTGAGTCGGGGACTAGCGGGGGGACCGCGGAGCTGTTTTTT.

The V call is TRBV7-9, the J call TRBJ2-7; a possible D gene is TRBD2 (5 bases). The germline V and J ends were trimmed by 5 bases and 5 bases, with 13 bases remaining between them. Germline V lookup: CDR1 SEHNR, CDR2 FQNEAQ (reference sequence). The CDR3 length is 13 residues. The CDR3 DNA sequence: TGTGCCAGCAGCCCTCGAGGGATCGACGAGCAGTACTTC. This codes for CASSPRGIDEQYF.

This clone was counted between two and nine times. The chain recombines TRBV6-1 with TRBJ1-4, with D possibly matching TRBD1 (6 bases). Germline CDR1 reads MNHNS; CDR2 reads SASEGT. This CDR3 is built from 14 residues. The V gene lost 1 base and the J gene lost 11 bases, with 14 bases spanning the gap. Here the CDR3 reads CASSEVTGRGKLFF. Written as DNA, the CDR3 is TGTGCCAGCAGTGAAGTCACAGGGAGGGGGAAACTGTTTTTT.